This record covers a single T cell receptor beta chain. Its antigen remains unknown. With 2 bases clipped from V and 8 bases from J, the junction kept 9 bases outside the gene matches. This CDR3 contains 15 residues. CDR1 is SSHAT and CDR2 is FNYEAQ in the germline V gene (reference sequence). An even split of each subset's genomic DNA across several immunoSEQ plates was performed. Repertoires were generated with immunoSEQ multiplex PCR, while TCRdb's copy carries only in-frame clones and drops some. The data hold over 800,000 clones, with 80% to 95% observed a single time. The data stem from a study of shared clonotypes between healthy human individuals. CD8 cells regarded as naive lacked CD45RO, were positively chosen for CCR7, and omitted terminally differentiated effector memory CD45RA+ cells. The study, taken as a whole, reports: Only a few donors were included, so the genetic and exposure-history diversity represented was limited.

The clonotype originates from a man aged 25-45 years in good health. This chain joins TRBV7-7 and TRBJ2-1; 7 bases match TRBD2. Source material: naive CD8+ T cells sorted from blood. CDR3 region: CASSLSVGRGDEQFF. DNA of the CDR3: TGTGCCAGCAGCTTATCAGTGGGGAGGGGTGATGAGCAGTTCTTC.